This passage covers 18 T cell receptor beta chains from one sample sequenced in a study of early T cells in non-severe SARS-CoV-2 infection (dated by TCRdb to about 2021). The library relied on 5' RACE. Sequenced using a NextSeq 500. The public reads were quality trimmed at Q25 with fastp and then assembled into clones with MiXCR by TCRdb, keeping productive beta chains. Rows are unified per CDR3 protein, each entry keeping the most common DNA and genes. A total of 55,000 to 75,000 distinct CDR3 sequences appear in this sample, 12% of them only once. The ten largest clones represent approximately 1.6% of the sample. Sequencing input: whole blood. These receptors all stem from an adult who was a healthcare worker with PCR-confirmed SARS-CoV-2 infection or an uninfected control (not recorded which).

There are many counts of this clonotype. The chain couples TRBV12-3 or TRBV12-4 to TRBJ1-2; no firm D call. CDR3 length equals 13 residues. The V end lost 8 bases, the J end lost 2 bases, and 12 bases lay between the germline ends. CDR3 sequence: CASGGRPNYGYTF. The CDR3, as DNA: TGTGCCAGCGGAGGCCGCCCGAACTATGGCTACACCTTC.

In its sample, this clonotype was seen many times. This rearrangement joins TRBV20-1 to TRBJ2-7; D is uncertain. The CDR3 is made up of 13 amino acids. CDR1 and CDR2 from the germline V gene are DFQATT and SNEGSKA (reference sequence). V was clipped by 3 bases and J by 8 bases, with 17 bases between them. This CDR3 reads CSARAADLFQQYF. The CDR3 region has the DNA TGCAGTGCTAGGGCGGCAGATCTCTTCCAGCAGTACTTC.

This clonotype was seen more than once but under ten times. The DNA for the CDR3 is TGTGCCAGCAGCCGTTCAGGAGAAGCTTTCTTT. Protein: CASSRSGEAFF. J is TRBJ1-1 and V is TRBV3-1; D is undetermined. This CDR3 has 11 residues. V lost 4 bases and J lost 8, with 8 bases in between. Germline V gives CDR1 LGHDT, CDR2 YNNKEL (reference sequence).

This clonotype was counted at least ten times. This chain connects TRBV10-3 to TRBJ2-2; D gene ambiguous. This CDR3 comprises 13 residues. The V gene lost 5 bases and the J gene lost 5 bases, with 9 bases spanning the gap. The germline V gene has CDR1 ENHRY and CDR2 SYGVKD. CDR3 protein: CAISNGPTGELFF. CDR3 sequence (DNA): TGTGCCATCAGTAACGGGCCTACCGGGGAGCTGTTTTTT.

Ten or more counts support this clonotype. CDR3 residues: CASSTLVGYGYTF. The CDR3 DNA is TGTGCCAGCAGCACCTTGGTCGGCTATGGCTACACCTTC. The V gene is TRBV12-3 or TRBV12-4, the J gene TRBJ1-2; D gene uncertain. CDR3 length equals 13 residues. V was clipped by 6 bases and J by 4 bases, with 12 bases between them.

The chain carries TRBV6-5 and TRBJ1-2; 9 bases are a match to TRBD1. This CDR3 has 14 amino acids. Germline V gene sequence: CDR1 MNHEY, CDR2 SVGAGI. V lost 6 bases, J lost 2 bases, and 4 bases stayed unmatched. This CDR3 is CASSPDRGNYGYTF. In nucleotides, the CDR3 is TGTGCCAGCAGCCCCGACAGGGGGAACTATGGCTACACCTTC.

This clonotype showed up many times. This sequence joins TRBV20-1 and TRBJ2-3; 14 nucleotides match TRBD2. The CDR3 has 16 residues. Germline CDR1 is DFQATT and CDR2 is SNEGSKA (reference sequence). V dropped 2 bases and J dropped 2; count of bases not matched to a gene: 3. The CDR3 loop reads CSARRTSGGPTDTQYF. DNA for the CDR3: TGCAGTGCTAGACGGACTAGCGGGGGGCCCACAGATACGCAGTATTTT.

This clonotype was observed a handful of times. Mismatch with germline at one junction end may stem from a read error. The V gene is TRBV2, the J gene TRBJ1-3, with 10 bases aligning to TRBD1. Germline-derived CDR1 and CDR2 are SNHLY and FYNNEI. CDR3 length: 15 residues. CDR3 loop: CASGDDRGRGNTIYF. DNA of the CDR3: TGTGCCAGCGGTGATGACAGGGGGCGAGGAAACACCATATATTTT.

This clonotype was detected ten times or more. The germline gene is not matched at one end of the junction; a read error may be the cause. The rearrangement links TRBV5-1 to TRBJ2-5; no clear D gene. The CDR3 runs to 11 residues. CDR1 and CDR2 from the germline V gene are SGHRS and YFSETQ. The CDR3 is CASSSQETQYF. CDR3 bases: TGTGCCAGCAGTTCACAAGAGACCCAGTACTTC.

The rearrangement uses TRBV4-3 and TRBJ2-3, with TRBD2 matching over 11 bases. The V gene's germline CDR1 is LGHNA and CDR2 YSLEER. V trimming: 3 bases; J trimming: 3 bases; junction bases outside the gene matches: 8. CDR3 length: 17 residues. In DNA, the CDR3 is TGCGCCAGCAGCCAGCTTAGCGGGGGGGCGGGTACAGATACGCAGTATTTT. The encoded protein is CASSQLSGGAGTDTQYF.

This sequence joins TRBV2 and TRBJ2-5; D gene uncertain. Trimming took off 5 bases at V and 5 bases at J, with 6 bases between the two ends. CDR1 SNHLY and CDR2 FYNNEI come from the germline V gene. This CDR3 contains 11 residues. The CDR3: CASSYGETQYF. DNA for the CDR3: TGTGCCAGCAGTTACGGGGAGACCCAGTACTTC.

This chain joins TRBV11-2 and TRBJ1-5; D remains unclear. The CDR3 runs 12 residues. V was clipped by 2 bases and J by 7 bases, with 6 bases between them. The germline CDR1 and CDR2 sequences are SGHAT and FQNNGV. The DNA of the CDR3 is TGTGCCAGCAGCTTATATGGACAGCCCCAGCATTTT. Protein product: CASSLYGQPQHF.

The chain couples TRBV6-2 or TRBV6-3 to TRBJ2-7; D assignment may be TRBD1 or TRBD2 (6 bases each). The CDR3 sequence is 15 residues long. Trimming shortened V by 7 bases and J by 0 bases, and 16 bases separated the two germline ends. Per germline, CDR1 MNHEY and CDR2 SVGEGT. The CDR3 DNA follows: TGTGCCAGCACCCAGGGGACTCCGGACTCCTACGAGCAGTACTTC. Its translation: CASTQGTPDSYEQYF.

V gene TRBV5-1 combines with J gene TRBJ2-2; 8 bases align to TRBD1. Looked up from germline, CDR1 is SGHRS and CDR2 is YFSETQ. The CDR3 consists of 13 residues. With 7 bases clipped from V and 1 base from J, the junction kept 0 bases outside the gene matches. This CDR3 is CASGTGNTGELFF. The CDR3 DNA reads TGCGCCAGCGGGACAGGGAACACCGGGGAGCTGTTTTTT. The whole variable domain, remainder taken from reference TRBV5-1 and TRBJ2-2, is KAGVTQTPRYLIKTRGQQVTLSCSPISGHRSVSWYQQTPGQGLQFLFEYFSETQRNKGNFPGRFSGRQFSNSRSEMNVSTLELGDSALYLCASGTGNTGELFFGEGSRLTVL.

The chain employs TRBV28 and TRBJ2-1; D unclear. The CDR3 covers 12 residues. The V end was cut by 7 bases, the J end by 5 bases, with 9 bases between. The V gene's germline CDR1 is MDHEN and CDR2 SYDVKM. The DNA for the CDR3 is TGTGCCAGCACGAATCGGGACAATGAGCAGTTCTTC. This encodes CASTNRDNEQFF.

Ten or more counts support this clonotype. For the CDR3, the DNA is TGCGCCAGCAGCTTGGAGGGACAGGGGGAGACCCAGTACTTC. Translating gives CASSLEGQGETQYF. The J gene is TRBJ2-5, the V gene TRBV5-1; 10 nucleotides line up with TRBD1. J gave up 5 bases and V 0 bases, and 1 base lay outside the gene matches. Per the germline V gene, CDR1 is SGHRS and CDR2 is YFSETQ. The CDR3 loop spans 14 amino acids.

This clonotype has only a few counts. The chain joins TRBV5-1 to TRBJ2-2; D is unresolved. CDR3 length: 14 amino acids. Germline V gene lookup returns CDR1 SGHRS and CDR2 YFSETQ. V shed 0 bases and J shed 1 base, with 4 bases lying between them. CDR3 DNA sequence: TGCGCCAGCAGCTTGGAAGTGAACACCGGGGAGCTGTTTTTT. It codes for CASSLEVNTGELFF.

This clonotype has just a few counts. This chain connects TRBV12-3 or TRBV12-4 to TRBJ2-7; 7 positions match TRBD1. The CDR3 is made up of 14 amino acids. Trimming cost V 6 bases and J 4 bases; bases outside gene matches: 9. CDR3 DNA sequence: TGTGCCAGCAGCCGGAGACAGGGTCCTTACGAGCAGTACTTC. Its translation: CASSRRQGPYEQYF.